Following are 30 T cell receptor beta chains from one sample sequenced in a study of blood T cell repertoires in COVID-19. Repertoires were generated with immunoSEQ multiplex PCR, while TCRdb's copy carries only in-frame clones and drops some. The data contain around 280,000 clones, about 90% of them singletons. Sequencing used peripheral blood. These receptor sequences come from a young woman who had recovered from COVID-19.

The V gene is TRBV19, the J gene TRBJ2-3, with TRBD2 matching 9 bases. CDR1 and CDR2 (germline): LNHDA, SQIVND (reference sequence). The V gene end was trimmed by 3 bases and the J gene end by 4 bases; junction bases not matched to a gene: 11. The length of the CDR3 is 17 residues. The CDR3 loop is CASSIAPSGGKADTQYF. The DNA of the CDR3 is TGTGCCAGTAGTATCGCCCCCAGCGGGGGGAAAGCAGATACGCAGTATTTT. Based on the CDR3 plus reference TRBV19 and TRBJ2-3, the full variable domain is DGGITQSPKYLFRKEGQNVTLSCEQNLNHDAMYWYRQDPGQGLRLIYYSQIVNDFQKGDIAEGYSVSREKKESFPLTVTSAQKNPTAFYLCASSIAPSGGKADTQYFGPGTRLTVL.

The J gene is TRBJ1-4, the V gene TRBV6-6; 8 bases are shared with TRBD1. Germline CDR1 is MNHNY and CDR2 is SVGAGI (reference sequence). The V gene end was trimmed by 7 bases and the J gene end by 0 bases; junction bases not matched to a gene: 7. This CDR3 contains 16 residues. The CDR3 here is CASTTGGKATNEKLFF. CDR3 sequence (DNA): TGTGCCAGCACTACAGGGGGAAAAGCAACTAATGAAAAACTGTTTTTT.

The gene calls are TRBV27 and TRBJ2-3; 7 nucleotides line up with TRBD2. Looked up from germline, CDR1 is MNHEY and CDR2 is SMNVEV (reference sequence). CDR3 size: 16 residues. V lost 3 bases to trimming and J lost 1 base; unmatched junction nucleotides: 7. CDR3 amino acids: CASSFPRGGGTDTQYF. Written as DNA, the CDR3 is TGTGCCAGCAGTTTTCCCCGGGGAGGGGGCACAGATACGCAGTATTTT.

This rearrangement joins TRBV5-1 to TRBJ2-6; D is ambiguous. The V end was cut by 4 bases, the J end by 0 bases, with 8 bases between. CDR1 and CDR2 (germline): SGHRS, YFSETQ. This CDR3 contains 15 residues. As DNA, the CDR3 is TGCGCCAGCAGCCCTACGGGCTCTGGGGCCAACGTCCTGACTTTC. It specifies CASSPTGSGANVLTF.

V usage is TRBV6-1 and J usage is TRBJ2-7; 7 bases line up with TRBD2. J was trimmed by 2 bases and V by 1 base; bases with no gene match: 2. The CDR3 has 14 residues. Germline V CDR1 and CDR2: MNHNS, SASEGT. The CDR3 region has the DNA TGTGCCAGCAGTGAAGTACGGGGGGCCTACGAGCAGTACTTC. Translated, it gives CASSEVRGAYEQYF.

The genes are TRBV2 and TRBJ2-3; TRBD2 aligns across 7 bases. Germline loops: CDR1 SNHLY, CDR2 FYNNEI. V was clipped by 1 base and J by 2 bases; unmatched bases: 9. The CDR3 contains 17 residues. The CDR3 region is CASSEEDLAGDTDTQYF. DNA for the CDR3: TGTGCCAGCAGTGAAGAGGATTTGGCGGGAGACACAGATACGCAGTATTTT.

To note about this clone: The same CDR3 also results from other DNA sequences found in this sample. The V and J genes are TRBV2 and TRBJ1-5, with no clear D. The CDR3 is made up of 13 amino acids. Germline V gene lookup returns CDR1 SNHLY and CDR2 FYNNEI. With 2 bases removed from V and 2 bases from J, the gap between germline ends came to 4 bases. In DNA form, the CDR3 reads TGTGCCAGCAGTGAACAGGGCAATCAGCCCCAGCATTTT. Its translation: CASSEQGNQPQHF.

The CDR3 DNA reads TGTGCCATCAGCCAGCTAGCGGGAAGCTCCTACAATGAGCAGTTCTTC. Amino acid sequence: CAISQLAGSSYNEQFF. The chain is built from TRBV10-3 and TRBJ2-1; TRBD2 matches 9 bases. The junction had 6 bases not matched to a gene; V was cut back by 6 bases and J by 0 bases. CDR3 length equals 16 residues. CDR1 and CDR2 (germline): ENHRY, SYGVKD.

This clone has just one count. The V call is TRBV20-1, the J call TRBJ2-1; D call uncertain. Germline V lookup: CDR1 DFQATT, CDR2 SNEGSKA (reference sequence). CDR3 length: 11 residues. V was shortened by 2 bases and J by 4 bases, with 3 bases between the two germline ends. As DNA, the CDR3 is TGCAGTGCTAGACGGTACAATGAGCAGTTCTTC. Encoded protein: CSARRYNEQFF.

The V and J genes are TRBV5-1 and TRBJ2-7; TRBD1 aligns across 9 bases. The trim removed 4 bases at V and 3 bases at J, leaving 8 bases unmatched. The CDR3 has 15 amino acids. Germline CDR1 SGHRS, CDR2 YFSETQ. CDR3 residues: CASSKKQGAVYEQYF. CDR3 sequence (DNA): TGCGCCAGCAGCAAAAAACAGGGGGCGGTCTACGAGCAGTACTTC.

This rearrangement joins TRBV11-2 to TRBJ1-1; D is unresolved. There are 11 residues in the CDR3. V dropped 4 bases and J dropped 7 bases, with 7 bases sitting between them. Germline CDR1 and CDR2: SGHAT and FQNNGV. The CDR3: CASSYSFEAFF. DNA for the CDR3: TGTGCCAGCAGCTACTCGTTTGAAGCTTTCTTT.

This chain connects TRBV25-1 to TRBJ1-6; 7 bases fit TRBD1. V was clipped by 4 bases and J by 10 bases; unmatched bases: 10. This CDR3 spans 15 amino acids. CDR1 MGHDK and CDR2 SYGVNS come from the germline V gene. CDR3 amino acids: CASSVRTGGGSPLHF. CDR3 nucleotide sequence: TGTGCCAGCAGTGTAAGGACAGGCGGCGGCTCACCCCTCCACTTT.

This rearrangement joins TRBV9 to TRBJ2-1, with TRBD2 matching 12 bases. CDR3 size: 15 residues. Trimming took 4 bases from V and 3 from J; bases not matched to a gene: 2. Germline V gene data show CDR1 as SGDLS and CDR2 as YYNGEE. The CDR3 DNA follows: TGTGCCAGCAGCTCGGGACTAGCGGGCTACAATGAGCAGTTCTTC. Its protein is CASSSGLAGYNEQFF.

This rearrangement joins TRBV30 to TRBJ2-7; 12 bases match TRBD1. The CDR3 is 13 amino acids. CDR1 and CDR2 from the germline V gene are GTSNPN and SVGIG (reference sequence). V shed 7 bases and J 7 bases; nucleotides not matched to a gene: 8. CDR3 nucleotides: TGTGCCTTCCAACGGGACAGGGGGCTTGAGCAGTACTTC. Protein product: CAFQRDRGLEQYF. Full variable domain (outside the CDR3, taken from reference TRBV30 and TRBJ2-7): SQTIHQWPATLVQPVGSPLSLECTVEGTSNPNLYWYRQAAGRGLQLLFYSVGIGQISSEVPQNLSASRPQDRQFILSSKKLLLSDSGFYLCAFQRDRGLEQYFGPGTRLTVT.

The chain recombines TRBV7-2 with TRBJ2-5; 9 bases agree with TRBD2. The CDR3 is 13 residues long. The J segment lost 4 bases and the V segment lost 5 bases, leaving 2 bases of the junction unmatched. Germline loops: CDR1 SGHTA, CDR2 FQGNSA. CDR3 sequence: CASSNSGGETQYF. The CDR3 region has the DNA TGTGCCAGCAGCAATAGCGGGGGAGAGACCCAGTACTTC. The variable domain in full, completed from reference TRBV7-2 and TRBJ2-5, reads GAGVSQSPSNKVTEKGKDVELRCDPISGHTALYWYRQSLGQGLEFLIYFQGNSAPDKSGLPSDRFSAERTGGSVSTLTIQRTQQEDSAVYLCASSNSGGETQYFGPGTRLLVL.

The rearrangement uses TRBV10-3 and TRBJ1-1; D gene unclear. V gave up 0 bases and J gave up 3 bases, with 11 bases separating them. This CDR3 contains 15 residues. Germline V gene data show CDR1 as ENHRY and CDR2 as SYGVKD. In nucleotides, the CDR3 is TGTGCCATCAGTGAGTCGGTCCTTTCGGACACTGAAGCTTTCTTT. It specifies CAISESVLSDTEAFF.

V is TRBV5-1 and J is TRBJ1-4; D uncertain. Per the germline V gene, CDR1 is SGHRS and CDR2 is YFSETQ. Trimming cost V 0 bases and J 3 bases, with 18 bases left between them. This CDR3 is built from 18 residues. CDR3 loop: CASSLVEGLAEANEKLFF. DNA for the CDR3: TGCGCCAGCAGCTTGGTTGAAGGCCTCGCGGAGGCTAATGAAAAACTGTTTTTT.

This chain links TRBV10-3 with TRBJ1-5; TRBD1 aligns across 7 bases. Germline CDR1 and CDR2: ENHRY and SYGVKD. V was clipped by 6 bases and J by 1 base; unmatched bases: 6. This CDR3 comprises 15 residues. The CDR3: CAISKDRDSNQPQHF. In DNA form, the CDR3 reads TGTGCCATCAGCAAAGACAGGGACAGCAATCAGCCCCAGCATTTT.

The chain employs TRBV5-1 and TRBJ1-2; perhaps TRBD1 as D (6 bases). The CDR3 totals 15 residues. Germline V gene data show CDR1 as SGHRS and CDR2 as YFSETQ. The V end lost 2 bases, the J end lost 2 bases, and 13 bases lay between the germline ends. Here the CDR3 DNA reads TGCGCCAGCAGCTTATCGGCAGGGGACAACTATGGCTACACCTTC. Translating it yields CASSLSAGDNYGYTF.

The V call is TRBV5-8, the J call TRBJ2-3; D remains ambiguous. CDR3 size: 15 residues. Germline CDR1 and CDR2: SGHTS and YDEGEE. The ends were cut back, 0 bases at V and 2 bases at J, with 10 bases in the middle. The CDR3 is CASSLARIYTDTQYF. CDR3 DNA sequence: TGTGCCAGCAGCTTGGCGCGGATTTACACAGATACGCAGTATTTT. The complete variable domain, with remaining parts taken from reference TRBV5-8 and TRBJ2-3, reads EAGVTQSPTHLIKTRGQQATLRCSPISGHTSVYWYQQALGLGLQFLLWYDEGEERNRGNFPPRFSGRQFPNYSSELNVNALELEDSALYLCASSLARIYTDTQYFGPGTRLTVL.

With regard to this clone: One end of the junction fails to match germline, which may point to a read error. The chain has TRBV10-3 and TRBJ1-5; no clear D. This CDR3 is built from 12 residues. Germline CDR1 reads ENHRY; CDR2 reads SYGVKD. In nucleotides, the CDR3 is TGTGCCAGCAGTATAGGCAATCAGCCCCAGCATTTT. Translating gives CASSIGNQPQHF.

The chain couples TRBV7-2 to TRBJ1-2; D is ambiguous. V gave up 4 bases and J gave up 4 bases, with 7 bases separating them. Germline V gene data show CDR1 as SGHTA and CDR2 as FQGNSA. The CDR3 loop spans 12 amino acids. CDR3 sequence (DNA): TGTGCCAGCAGCTATTATTCCTATGGCTACACCTTC. Translation: CASSYYSYGYTF.

The J gene is TRBJ1-6, the V gene TRBV6-4, with unresolved D. Trimming shortened V by 2 bases and J by 10 bases, and 9 bases separated the two germline ends. The CDR3 sequence is 13 residues long. Per the germline V gene, CDR1 is MRHNA and CDR2 is SNTAGT. Here the CDR3 reads CASSDTGESPLHF. In nucleotides, the CDR3 is TGTGCCAGCAGTGACACCGGGGAGTCACCCCTCCACTTT.

Of note for this clone: The same CDR3 can be traced to other DNA sequences in this sample. V usage is TRBV6-5 and J usage is TRBJ2-1, with D possibly TRBD2 on 6 matching bases. This CDR3 is built from 16 residues. Trimming pared 0 bases from V and 0 bases from J, leaving 9 bases between. CDR1 MNHEY and CDR2 SVGAGI come from the germline V gene. This CDR3 is CASSYSGGDSYNEQFF. CDR3 bases: TGTGCCAGCAGTTACTCGGGCGGGGACTCCTACAATGAGCAGTTCTTC.

The chain uses TRBV6-1 and TRBJ1-1, with 12 bases aligning to TRBD1. The CDR3 is made up of 14 amino acids. Trimming took 5 bases from V and 8 from J; bases not matched to a gene: 6. Per the germline V gene, CDR1 is MNHNS and CDR2 is SASEGT. CDR3: CASSSSGTGGEAFF. The CDR3 DNA reads TGTGCCAGCAGTTCTTCCGGGACAGGGGGCGAAGCTTTCTTT.

V gene TRBV28 combines with J gene TRBJ1-5; TRBD1 agrees at 8 bases. Per the germline V gene, CDR1 is MDHEN and CDR2 is SYDVKM. The CDR3 has 13 amino acids. V lost 4 bases, J lost 5 bases, and 1 base stayed unmatched. CDR3 coding DNA: TGTGCCAGCAGTTGGACAGGGTATCAGCCCCAGCATTTT. It encodes CASSWTGYQPQHF.

The chain uses TRBV5-6 and TRBJ1-1; D not certain. The length of the CDR3 is 14 residues. Germline values: CDR1 SGHDT, CDR2 YYEEEE. V lost 3 bases and J 1 base, leaving 10 bases between the germline ends. In DNA form, the CDR3 reads TGTGCCAGCAGCTCCCTCGGTGGGAACACTGAAGCTTTCTTT. Encoded protein: CASSSLGGNTEAFF.

The chain has TRBV5-4 and TRBJ2-1; 10 bases fit TRBD2. CDR1 is SGHNT, CDR2 YYREEE, per germline (reference sequence). The CDR3 covers 14 residues. Unmatched junction bases numbered 3, after V lost 3 bases and J lost 6 bases. CDR3 sequence reads: CASSSASGSNEQFF. The CDR3 DNA follows: TGTGCCAGCAGCTCGGCTAGCGGGAGCAATGAGCAGTTCTTC.

The gene calls are TRBV30 and TRBJ1-2; D possibly corresponds to TRBD1 (5 bases). The length of the CDR3 is 14 residues. The V gene lost 2 bases and the J gene lost 5 bases, with 15 bases spanning the gap. Germline V gene data show CDR1 as GTSNPN and CDR2 as SVGIG (reference sequence). CDR3 sequence reads: CAWSPSRGGYGYTF. The CDR3 region has the DNA TGTGCCTGGAGTCCCAGCCGGGGGGGGTATGGCTACACCTTC.

V and J are TRBV6-5 and TRBJ1-1; 8 bases line up with TRBD1. This CDR3 spans 16 amino acids. The V gene end was trimmed by 2 bases and the J gene end by 1 base; junction bases not matched to a gene: 6. Germline lookup yields CDR1 MNHEY and CDR2 SVGAGI. The CDR3 coding sequence is TGTGCCAGCAGTTACCGATACGGACAGGGGAACACTGAAGCTTTCTTT. Protein sequence: CASSYRYGQGNTEAFF.